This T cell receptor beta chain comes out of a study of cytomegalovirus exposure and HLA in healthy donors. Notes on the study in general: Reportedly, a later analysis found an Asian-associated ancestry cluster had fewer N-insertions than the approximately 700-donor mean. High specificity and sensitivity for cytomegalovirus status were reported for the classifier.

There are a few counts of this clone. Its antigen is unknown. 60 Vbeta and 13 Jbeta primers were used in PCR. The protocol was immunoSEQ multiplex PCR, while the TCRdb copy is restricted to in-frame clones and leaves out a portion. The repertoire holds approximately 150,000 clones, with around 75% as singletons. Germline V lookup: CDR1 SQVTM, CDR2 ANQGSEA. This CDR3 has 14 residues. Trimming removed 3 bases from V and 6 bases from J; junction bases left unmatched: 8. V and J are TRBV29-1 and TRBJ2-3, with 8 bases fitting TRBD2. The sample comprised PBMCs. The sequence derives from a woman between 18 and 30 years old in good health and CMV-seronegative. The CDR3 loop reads CSVDRAGDLDTQYF. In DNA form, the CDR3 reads TGCAGCGTTGACCGAGCGGGAGATCTGGATACGCAGTATTTT.